The next 18 T cell receptor beta chains were all read from a single sample in a study of T cell changes during pregnancy in multiple sclerosis. Clones were read by immunoSEQ multiplex PCR, and TCRdb kept only the in-frame ones, dropping some. The repertoire holds about 79,000 clones, about nine tenths seen once, with 0.47% in the top ten. The sequences come from CD4+ T cells from peripheral blood mononuclear cells, collected in the second trimester of pregnancy. Source of these receptors: a female donor with multiple sclerosis, enrolled in a pregnancy study.

J is TRBJ2-3 and V is TRBV6-5; 10 bases agree with TRBD2. This CDR3 has 15 residues. The junction had 5 bases not matched to a gene; V was cut back by 5 bases and J by 3 bases. Germline-derived CDR1 and CDR2 are MNHEY and SVGAGI. CDR3 DNA: TGTGCCAGCAGTAGCGGGGGGGCCGGGACAGATACGCAGTATTTT. Its translation: CASSSGGAGTDTQYF.

CDR3 nucleotides: TGTGCCAGCAGTTACGGAGGTGGGGAGACCCAGTACTTC. It yields the protein CASSYGGGETQYF. The chain has TRBV6-5 and TRBJ2-5; tentatively, D is TRBD2 (5 bases). The CDR3 is 13 amino acids. Trimming removed 2 bases at V and 5 bases at J, with 9 bases between. Germline CDR1 MNHEY, CDR2 SVGAGI.

This sequence joins TRBV21-1 and TRBJ2-1; the table's D call TRBD1 went unverified against the DNA. TRBV21-1 is termed a pseudogene. The CDR3 sequence is 14 residues long. In DNA form, the CDR3 reads TGTGCCAGACCGACAGGGAAGGGCTACAATGAGCAGTTCTTC. It specifies CARPTGKGYNEQFF.

V gene TRBV19 combines with J gene TRBJ2-7; 8 nucleotides line up with TRBD1. The trim removed 4 bases at V and 5 bases at J, leaving 4 bases unmatched. Germline V gene lookup returns CDR1 LNHDA and CDR2 SQIVND (reference sequence). The CDR3 loop spans 13 amino acids. The CDR3 protein is CASSRTGSHEQYF. The CDR3 bases are TGTGCCAGTAGTAGGACAGGGTCCCACGAGCAGTACTTC.

About this clone itself: Relative to the germline gene, one junction end is altered; a read error may explain this. V and J are TRBV6-1 and TRBJ1-6, with unresolved D. Germline CDR1 MNHNS, CDR2 SASEGT. The length of the CDR3 is 15 residues. For the CDR3, the DNA is TGTGCCAGCACTGAAAATTACTCCTATAATTCACCCCTCCACTTT. Translated: CASTENYSYNSPLHF.

The chain links TRBV19 to TRBJ2-3; 8 positions match TRBD2. The germline CDR1 and CDR2 sequences are LNHDA and SQIVND (reference sequence). J was trimmed by 5 bases and V by 6 bases; bases with no gene match: 10. The CDR3 covers 15 residues. DNA for the CDR3: TGTGCCAGTAGCCCCCGGGGCGGGGGGAAAGATACGCAGTATTTT. Encoded protein: CASSPRGGGKDTQYF.

The V gene is TRBV7-8, the J gene TRBJ2-7; 12 bases are shared with TRBD2. Germline assignment: CDR1 SGHVS and CDR2 FQNEAQ. This CDR3 has 15 amino acids. The junction had 3 bases not matched to a gene; V was cut back by 4 bases and J by 2 bases. The CDR3 nucleotides are TGTGCCAGCAGCTCGGGACTAGCGGGCGCCTACGAGCAGTACTTC. Translated: CASSSGLAGAYEQYF.

V is TRBV5-1 and J is TRBJ2-3; 7 bases fit TRBD1. The CDR3 loop spans 15 amino acids. J lost 2 bases, V lost 2 bases, and 5 bases had no gene match. CDR1 and CDR2 (germline): SGHRS, YFSETQ. CDR3 residues: CASSLGGRNTDTQYF. The CDR3 DNA reads as TGCGCCAGCAGCTTAGGGGGCCGGAACACAGATACGCAGTATTTT.

The chain uses TRBV11-2 and TRBJ2-1; D not resolved. Germline V gene sequence: CDR1 SGHAT, CDR2 FQNNGV. The CDR3 covers 14 residues. Trimming removed 0 bases at V and 2 bases at J, with 5 bases between. CDR3 nucleotide sequence: TGTGCCAGCAGCTTAGACTATGCCTACAATGAGCAGTTCTTC. It translates to CASSLDYAYNEQFF.

This sequence joins TRBV28 and TRBJ1-2, with a possible D match to TRBD1 (5 bases). Germline assignment: CDR1 MDHEN and CDR2 SYDVKM. Deletions cut 1 base from V and 2 bases from J, with 8 bases between. This CDR3 is built from 14 residues. The CDR3 sequence: CASSLSRVNYGYTF. CDR3 sequence (DNA): TGTGCCAGCAGTTTATCCAGGGTAAACTATGGCTACACCTTC.

The V and J genes are TRBV5-4 and TRBJ1-1; 7 nucleotides line up with TRBD1. The CDR3 length is 13 residues. V lost 3 bases to trimming and J lost 7 bases; unmatched junction nucleotides: 6. CDR1 and CDR2 from the germline V gene are SGHNT and YYREEE (reference sequence). The CDR3, as DNA: TGTGCCAGCAGCTACTGGACAGGTGTTGAAGCTTTCTTT. Protein sequence: CASSYWTGVEAFF.

The genes are TRBV7-8 and TRBJ1-1; 8 nucleotides agree with TRBD1. Unmatched junction bases numbered 15, after V lost 5 bases and J lost 10 bases. Germline loops: CDR1 SGHVS, CDR2 FQNEAQ. There are 15 residues in the CDR3. The CDR3: CASSVQGAAVSRAFF. The CDR3 DNA sequence: TGTGCCAGCAGCGTCCAGGGGGCCGCCGTATCACGAGCTTTCTTT.

The chain has TRBV6-1 and TRBJ1-6; D gene ambiguous. CDR1 and CDR2 (germline): MNHNS, SASEGT. Trimming stripped 3 bases from V and 0 bases from J, with 6 bases between. CDR3 length: 15 residues. The CDR3 DNA follows: TGTGCCAGCAGTGACGACTTCTCCTATAATTCACCCCTCCACTTT. Protein: CASSDDFSYNSPLHF.

The chain combines TRBV27 with TRBJ2-7; perhaps TRBD2 as D (6 bases). The CDR3 covers 15 residues. The V and J ends lost 0 bases and 3 bases respectively, with 12 bases between them. Germline V CDR1 and CDR2: MNHEY, SMNVEV (reference sequence). In DNA form, the CDR3 reads TGTGCCAGCAGTTTATCGGCGGGAATAAGCTACGAGCAGTACTTC. This encodes CASSLSAGISYEQYF.

V is TRBV28 and J is TRBJ1-1; 8 bases agree with TRBD1. J gave up 2 bases and V 3 bases, and 11 bases lay outside the gene matches. Germline V lookup: CDR1 MDHEN, CDR2 SYDVKM. The CDR3 spans 17 residues. This CDR3 is CASSFLGTGGPNTEAFF. The DNA of the CDR3 is TGTGCCAGCAGTTTCCTTGGGACAGGTGGCCCCAACACTGAAGCTTTCTTT. Drawing the rest from reference TRBV28 and TRBJ1-1, the complete variable domain is DVKVTQSSRYLVKRTGEKVFLECVQDMDHENMFWYRQDPGLGLRLIYFSYDVKMKEKGDIPEGYSVSREKKERFSLILESASTNQTSMYLCASSFLGTGGPNTEAFFGQGTRLTVV.

V and J are TRBV30 and TRBJ1-6, with no clear D. The CDR3 has 15 amino acids. V shed 4 bases and J shed 4 bases, with 14 bases lying between them. CDR1 is GTSNPN and CDR2 is SVGIG in the germline V gene (reference sequence). DNA for the CDR3: TGTGCCTGGATGGCGGGGTTTCGTTATAATTCACCCCTCCACTTT. It encodes CAWMAGFRYNSPLHF.

The chain has TRBV2 and TRBJ2-2; 8 bases are a match to TRBD1. Trimming at V came to 6 bases and at J to 1 base, leaving 1 base not matched to a gene. Germline loops: CDR1 SNHLY, CDR2 FYNNEI. The CDR3 has 14 residues. The CDR3 is CASSGQGNTGELFF. Here the CDR3 DNA reads TGTGCCAGCAGCGGACAGGGGAACACCGGGGAGCTGTTTTTT.

The chain carries TRBV6-6 and TRBJ1-4; possible D gene TRBD1, 6 bases. Trimming left V 7 bases short and J 2 bases short, with 11 bases between. From germline, CDR1 is MNHNY and CDR2 SVGAGI (reference sequence). This CDR3 comprises 14 residues. CDR3 bases: TGTGCCAGCACCCGGGGGGCGACTAATGAAAAACTGTTTTTT. Amino acids: CASTRGATNEKLFF.